This TCR beta chain was sequenced during a study of blood T cell repertoires in COVID-19. Germline V lookup: CDR1 MDHEN, CDR2 SYDVKM. The CDR3 spans 12 residues. V lost 6 bases and J 3 bases, leaving 8 bases between the germline ends. Measured with immunoSEQ multiplex PCR; TCRdb has only the in-frame clones, and not every one. The data show under 350,000 clones, just over 85% seen once. The sample taken for sequencing was PBMCs or T cells enriched from blood (not recorded which). The receptor was isolated from a young man who had recovered from COVID-19. This chain links TRBV28 with TRBJ1-1, with a possible D match to TRBD1 (5 bases). The CDR3: CASRSRDTEAFF. The CDR3 coding sequence is TGTGCCAGCAGGTCCAGGGACACTGAAGCTTTCTTT.